In its sample, the clone carrying this T cell receptor (beta chain) was seen many times. The antigen remains unidentified. Per the germline V gene, CDR1 is SGHTA and CDR2 is FQGNSA. CDR3 length: 14 amino acids. Unmatched junction bases numbered 6, after V lost 3 bases and J lost 9 bases. The library was made from cDNA and included unique molecular identifiers. TCRdb reprocessed the PCR reads via MiXCR and lists one record per CDR3 protein. The data contain roughly 200,000 distinct CDR3 sequences, approximately 28% of them singletons. These data are taken from a study of post-analysis software for immune sequencing data. At the level of the study: Patients with relapsing-remitting, secondary progressive and progressive-relapsing multiple sclerosis courses were all represented. Regarding the study as a whole: Relative to controls, patients had a few TRBV segments at higher frequency, with TRBV5-6, TRBV5-1 and TRBV20-1 among these. Significantly decreased normalized Chao1 diversity was recorded for multiple sclerosis patients relative to controls.

This chain joins TRBV7-2 and TRBJ2-1; 9 bases are a match to TRBD2. This TCR derives from a girl under 18 with multiple sclerosis. Sequenced: blood. DNA of the CDR3: TGTGCCAGCAGCTTCCGCGGGGGGGCCGGTGAGCAGTTCTTC. Residues: CASSFRGGAGEQFF.